This T cell receptor (beta chain) comes out of a study of CD8+CD57+ T cells in acquired aplastic anemia. Overall study: Each DNA sample taken from sorted CD4+ and CD8+ cells came to approximately 3 ug on average.

Patients chosen for sequencing had shown CD8+CD57+ cell expansion by flow cytometry. The cohort consisted entirely of patients having severe acquired aplastic anemia. Blood was sampled before the patients had received any therapy. TCR beta VDJ and CDR3 were profiled, and genomic DNA was the template. TCRdb itself ran the reads through MiXCR, one entry per CDR3 protein. The sample contains hundreds of thousands of distinct CDR3 sequences, around 45% of which appear only once. Per germline, CDR1 MNHEY and CDR2 SVGAGI. CDR3 length equals 14 residues. Details on this clonotype: The missing conserved phenylalanine or tryptophan at the end of this CDR3 makes a read error likely.

The receptor comes from a human donor with aplastic anemia. The V gene is TRBV6-5, the J gene TRBJ2-7; weak D call: TRBD1 (6 bases). The sample consisted of sorted CD4+, CD8+, or CD8+CD57+ T cells (not recorded which) from PBMCs. The CDR3 spells CAGRELTGIDEQYL. The CDR3 DNA reads TGTGCCGGCAGGGAACTAACAGGGATTGACGAGCAGTACCTC.